This paragraph reports one T cell receptor (beta chain). The CDR3 length is 14 residues. Looked up from germline, CDR1 is GTSNPN and CDR2 is SVGIG (reference sequence). V was clipped by 0 bases and J by 8 bases, with 14 bases between them. The record originates from a study of blood T cell repertoires in COVID-19. Study at large: Sample material is recorded as cDNA or gDNA derived from T cells, B-cell-depleted T cells, or PBMCs.

Using immunoSEQ multiplex PCR, the repertoire was profiled, and TCRdb retains in-frame clones only, with some absent. Among 300,000 to 350,000 clones listed, almost 90% were seen once. Sequencing was carried out using peripheral blood. The TCR originated in a woman in her thirties with COVID-19, enrolled during active disease. The gene calls are TRBV30 and TRBJ2-1, with D maybe TRBD2 (6 bases). CDR3 amino acids: CAWSVLAERDEQFF. CDR3 DNA sequence: TGTGCCTGGAGTGTGTTAGCGGAGAGGGATGAGCAGTTCTTC.